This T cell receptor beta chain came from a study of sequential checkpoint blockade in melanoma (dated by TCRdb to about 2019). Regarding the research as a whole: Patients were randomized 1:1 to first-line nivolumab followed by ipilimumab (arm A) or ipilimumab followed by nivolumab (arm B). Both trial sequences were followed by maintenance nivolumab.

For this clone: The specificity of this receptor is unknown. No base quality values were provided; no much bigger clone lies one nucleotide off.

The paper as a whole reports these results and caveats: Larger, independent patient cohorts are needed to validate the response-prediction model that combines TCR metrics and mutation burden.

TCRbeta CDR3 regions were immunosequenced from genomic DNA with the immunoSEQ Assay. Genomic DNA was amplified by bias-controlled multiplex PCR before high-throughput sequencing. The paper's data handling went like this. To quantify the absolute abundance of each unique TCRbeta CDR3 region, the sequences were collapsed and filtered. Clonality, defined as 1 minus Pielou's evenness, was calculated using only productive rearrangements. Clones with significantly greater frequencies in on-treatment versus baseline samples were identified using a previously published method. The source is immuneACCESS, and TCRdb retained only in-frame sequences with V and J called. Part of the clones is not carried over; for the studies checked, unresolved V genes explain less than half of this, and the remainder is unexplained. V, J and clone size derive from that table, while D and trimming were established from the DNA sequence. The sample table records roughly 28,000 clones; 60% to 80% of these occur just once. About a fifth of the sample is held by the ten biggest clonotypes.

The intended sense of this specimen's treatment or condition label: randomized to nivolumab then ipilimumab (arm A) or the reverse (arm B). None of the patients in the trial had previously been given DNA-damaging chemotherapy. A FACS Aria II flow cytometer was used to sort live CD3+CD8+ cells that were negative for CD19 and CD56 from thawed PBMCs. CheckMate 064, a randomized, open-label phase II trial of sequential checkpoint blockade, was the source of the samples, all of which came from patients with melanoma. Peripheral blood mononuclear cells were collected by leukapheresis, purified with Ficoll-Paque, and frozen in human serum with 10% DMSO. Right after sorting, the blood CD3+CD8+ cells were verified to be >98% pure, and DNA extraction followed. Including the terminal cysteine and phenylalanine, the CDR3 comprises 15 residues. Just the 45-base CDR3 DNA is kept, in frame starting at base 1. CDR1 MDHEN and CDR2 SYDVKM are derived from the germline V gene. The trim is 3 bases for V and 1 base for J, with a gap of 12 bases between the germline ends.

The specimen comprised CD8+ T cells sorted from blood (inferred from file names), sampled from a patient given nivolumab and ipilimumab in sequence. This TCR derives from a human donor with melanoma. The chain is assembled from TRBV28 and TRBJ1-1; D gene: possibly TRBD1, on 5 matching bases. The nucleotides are TGTGCCAGCAGTTTGGGGCGGCGAGGGAACACTGAAGCTTTCTTT. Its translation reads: CASSLGRRGNTEAFF.